The 5 T cell receptor beta chains below were found in one sample sequenced in a study of T cells after yellow fever vaccination. TCRdb analysed the 5' RACE reads with MiXCR anew, one entry per CDR3 protein. The table records 70,000 or so distinct CDR3 sequences, under 9.5% of them present only once. The sample in question was CD8+ T cells sorted from PBMCs, obtained 10 to 11 days after the first yellow fever vaccination. The receptors come from a man in his late teens or twenties who received the YFV17D yellow fever vaccine.

In its sample, this clonotype was seen many times. The chain joins TRBV7-2 to TRBJ2-5; either TRBD1 or TRBD2 may supply D (6 bases each). The CDR3 loop spans 14 amino acids. V was pared by 5 bases and J by 5 bases, with 15 bases between. The germline V gene has CDR1 SGHTA and CDR2 FQGNSA. In nucleotides, the CDR3 is TGTGCCAGCAGCACCCCGGGGGCAGAGGAGACCCAGTACTTC. Translating gives CASSTPGAEETQYF.

This clonotype has at least ten counts. The chain recombines TRBV12-3 or TRBV12-4 with TRBJ1-5; D ambiguous. V lost 1 base, J lost 5 bases, and 12 bases lay in between. CDR3 length equals 15 residues. This chain's CDR3 is CASSLGQSPDQPQHF. The CDR3 region has the DNA TGTGCCAGCAGTTTAGGGCAGTCCCCCGATCAGCCCCAGCATTTT.

This clonotype occurred many times. The genes are TRBV15 and TRBJ2-3, with 10 bases identical to TRBD1. The CDR3 contains 14 residues. V lost 8 bases, J lost 3 bases, and 5 bases stayed unmatched. Germline V gene sequence: CDR1 LNHNV, CDR2 YYDKDF (reference sequence). The CDR3 reads CATHGQGVTDTQYF. The CDR3 coding sequence is TGTGCCACCCACGGACAGGGGGTTACAGATACGCAGTATTTT.

This clonotype was observed many times. The rearrangement joins TRBV6-5 to TRBJ2-7; D may correspond to TRBD1 or TRBD2 (5 bases each). V lost 0 bases, J lost 3 bases, and 18 bases lay in between. Germline loops: CDR1 MNHEY, CDR2 SVGAGI. The CDR3 is 17 residues long. This CDR3 reads CASSYSRPRDGDYEQYF. CDR3 nucleotide sequence: TGTGCCAGCAGTTACTCGAGACCCCGGGACGGCGACTACGAGCAGTACTTC.

The CDR3 loop reads CASSPRQGNEKLFF. The CDR3 DNA reads as TGTGCCAGCAGCCCGAGGCAGGGAAATGAAAAACTGTTTTTT. V gene TRBV7-9 combines with J gene TRBJ1-4, with D possibly matching TRBD1 (5 bases). The germline V and J ends were trimmed by 5 bases and 5 bases, with 12 bases remaining between them. The CDR3 is 14 amino acids. In germline, CDR1 is SEHNR, CDR2 FQNEAQ (reference sequence).